This T cell receptor (beta chain) is from a study of regulatory T cells in long-lasting Graves disease. The overall study: Persistent Graves' disease denoted over 5 years of antithyroid drugs plus positive TSH receptor antibodies. Study observations and caveats: Rather than thyroid tissue, only peripheral blood underwent study.

At least ten counts were recorded for this clonotype. Its target is unknown. CDR3 regions were amplified by Arm-PCR using iRepertoire HTBI primers to build TCR beta libraries. TCRdb redid the calling of the multiplex PCR reads with MiXCR, one entry per CDR3 protein. The repertoire holds roughly 360,000 distinct CDR3 sequences, 20% to 25% seen once, with approximately 27% in the top ten. The time point was: persistent/refractory GD, antithyroid drugs over 5 years with positive TRAb. Making the TCR library involved RNA that had been extracted from PBMCs. Trimming removed 5 bases from V and 3 bases from J; junction bases left unmatched: 12. The CDR3 consists of 17 residues. Per germline, CDR1 MDHEN and CDR2 SYDVKM.

The TCR was taken from a woman aged 35 to 49 with Graves disease. The chain recombines TRBV28 with TRBJ1-2; 10 nucleotides align to TRBD1. This specimen consisted of peripheral blood mononuclear cells (PBMCs), obtained when the disease was refractory, from a patient treated with antithyroid drugs. CDR3 DNA: TGTGCCAGCAGTCAACCCCAACGACAGGGGGCGGACTATGGCTACACCTTC. Translated, it gives CASSQPQRQGADYGYTF.